This section outlines one T cell receptor beta chain sequence together with its context. Its antigen is still unknown. cDNA libraries for TCR beta contained unique molecular identifiers. MiXCR, applied by TCRdb to the PCR reads, yields one record per CDR3 protein. This sample has about 210,000 distinct CDR3 sequences, with approximately 28% found just once. The CDR3 covers 13 residues. The V gene lost 4 bases and the J gene lost 7 bases, with 13 bases spanning the gap. From germline, CDR1 is MDHEN and CDR2 SYDVKM. The sample comes from a study of post-analysis software for immune sequencing data. On the study more broadly: Relapsing-remitting, secondary progressive and progressive-relapsing multiple sclerosis courses were included. The study, taken as a whole, reports: Compared against controls, patients with multiple sclerosis displayed significantly lower normalized Chao1 diversity. Controls showed lower frequencies than patients for roughly five TRBV segments, and TRBV5-6, TRBV5-1 and TRBV20-1 were among these.

The sequenced sample consisted of blood. The sequence derives from a girl aged 2-17 years with multiple sclerosis. The chain couples TRBV28 to TRBJ1-2, with D maybe TRBD1 (5 bases). The CDR3 coding sequence is TGTGCCAGCAGTTCGAGGGGAGACGGTGGCTACACCTTC. Its protein is CASSSRGDGGYTF.